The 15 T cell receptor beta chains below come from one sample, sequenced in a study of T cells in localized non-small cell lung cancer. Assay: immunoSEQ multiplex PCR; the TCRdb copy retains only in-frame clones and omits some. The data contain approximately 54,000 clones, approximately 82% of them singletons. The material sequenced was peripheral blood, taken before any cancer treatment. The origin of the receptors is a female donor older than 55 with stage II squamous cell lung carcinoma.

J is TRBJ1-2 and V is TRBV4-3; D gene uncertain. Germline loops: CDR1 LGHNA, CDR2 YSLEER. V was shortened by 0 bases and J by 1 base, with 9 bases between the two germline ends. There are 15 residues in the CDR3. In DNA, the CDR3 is TGCGCCAGCAGCCAAGAAGTCGACCTTAACTATGGCTACACCTTC. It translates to CASSQEVDLNYGYTF.

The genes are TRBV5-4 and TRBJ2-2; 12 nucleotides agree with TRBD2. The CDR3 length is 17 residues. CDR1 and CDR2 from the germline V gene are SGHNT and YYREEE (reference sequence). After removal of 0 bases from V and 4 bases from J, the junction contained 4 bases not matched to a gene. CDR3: CASSLELAGGFTGELFF. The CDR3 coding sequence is TGTGCCAGCAGCTTGGAGCTAGCGGGGGGGTTCACCGGGGAGCTGTTTTTT. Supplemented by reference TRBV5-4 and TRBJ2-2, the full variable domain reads ETGVTQSPTHLIKTRGQQVTLRCSSQSGHNTVSWYQQALGQGPQFIFQYYREEENGRGNFPPRFSGLQFPNYSSELNVNALELDDSALYLCASSLELAGGFTGELFFGEGSRLTVL.

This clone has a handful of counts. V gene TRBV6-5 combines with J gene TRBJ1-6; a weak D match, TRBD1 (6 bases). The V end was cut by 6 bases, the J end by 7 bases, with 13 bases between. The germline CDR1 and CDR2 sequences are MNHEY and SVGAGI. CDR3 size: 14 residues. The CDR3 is CASSQTGINSPLHF. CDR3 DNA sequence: TGTGCCAGCAGCCAAACAGGGATCAATTCACCCCTCCACTTT.

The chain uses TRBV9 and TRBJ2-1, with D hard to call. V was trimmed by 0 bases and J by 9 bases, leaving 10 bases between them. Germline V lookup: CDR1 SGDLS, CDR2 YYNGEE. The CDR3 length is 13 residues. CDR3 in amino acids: CASSVADLVEQFF. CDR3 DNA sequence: TGTGCCAGCAGCGTAGCTGACCTGGTTGAGCAGTTCTTC.

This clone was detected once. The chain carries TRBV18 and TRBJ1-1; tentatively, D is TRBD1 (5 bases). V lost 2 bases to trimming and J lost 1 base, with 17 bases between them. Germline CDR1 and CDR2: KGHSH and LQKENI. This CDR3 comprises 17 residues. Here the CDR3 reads CASSPGWGTGGNTEAFF. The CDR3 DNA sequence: TGTGCCAGCTCACCAGGTTGGGGAACGGGGGGGAACACTGAAGCTTTCTTT.

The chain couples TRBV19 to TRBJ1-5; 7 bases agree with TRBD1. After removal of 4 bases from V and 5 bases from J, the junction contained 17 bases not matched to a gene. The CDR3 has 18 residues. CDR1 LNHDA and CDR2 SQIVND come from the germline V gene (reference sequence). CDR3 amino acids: CASSKRLLRQGEDQPQHF. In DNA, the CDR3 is TGTGCCAGTAGTAAGCGCCTTCTGCGGCAGGGGGAAGATCAGCCCCAGCATTTT.

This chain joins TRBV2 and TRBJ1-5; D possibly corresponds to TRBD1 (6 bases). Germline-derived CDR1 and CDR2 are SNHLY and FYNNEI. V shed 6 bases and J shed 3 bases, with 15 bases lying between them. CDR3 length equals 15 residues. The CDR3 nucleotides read TGTGCCAGCAGCGCGGATACAGGGCCCAATCAGCCCCAGCATTTT. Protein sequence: CASSADTGPNQPQHF. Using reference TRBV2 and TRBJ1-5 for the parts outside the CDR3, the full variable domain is EPEVTQTPSHQVTQMGQEVILRCVPISNHLYFYWYRQILGQKVEFLVSFYNNEISEKSEIFDDQFSVERPDGSNFTLKIRSTKLEDSAMYFCASSADTGPNQPQHFGDGTRLSIL.

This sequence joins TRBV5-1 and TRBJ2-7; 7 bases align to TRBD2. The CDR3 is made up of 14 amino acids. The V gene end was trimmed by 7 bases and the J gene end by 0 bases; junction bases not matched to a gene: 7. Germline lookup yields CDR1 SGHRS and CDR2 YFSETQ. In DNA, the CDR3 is TGCGCCAGCGCCCCCGGGACTACCTCCTACGAGCAGTACTTC. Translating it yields CASAPGTTSYEQYF.

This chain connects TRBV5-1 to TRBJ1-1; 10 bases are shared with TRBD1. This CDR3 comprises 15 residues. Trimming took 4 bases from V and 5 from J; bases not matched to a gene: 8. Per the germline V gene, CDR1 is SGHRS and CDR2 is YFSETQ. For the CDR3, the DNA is TGCGCCAGCAGCCCGGCGACAGGGGGCTCTACTGAAGCTTTCTTT. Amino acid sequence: CASSPATGGSTEAFF.

The CDR3 sequence is CASSSETGGLPYNEQFF. The CDR3 DNA sequence: TGTGCCAGCAGCTCGGAGACAGGGGGATTACCTTACAATGAGCAGTTCTTC. The chain is built from TRBV7-9 and TRBJ2-1, with 9 bases that match TRBD1. Unmatched junction bases numbered 11, after V lost 4 bases and J lost 4 bases. Germline lookup yields CDR1 SEHNR and CDR2 FQNEAQ (reference sequence). This CDR3 is 17 amino acids long.

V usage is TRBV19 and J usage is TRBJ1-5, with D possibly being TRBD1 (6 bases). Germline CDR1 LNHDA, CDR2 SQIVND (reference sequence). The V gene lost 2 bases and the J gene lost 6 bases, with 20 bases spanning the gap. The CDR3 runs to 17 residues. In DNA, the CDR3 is TGTGCCAGTAGTATAAGACAGGACGGGGGCTCTGGTCAGCCCCAGCATTTT. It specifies CASSIRQDGGSGQPQHF.

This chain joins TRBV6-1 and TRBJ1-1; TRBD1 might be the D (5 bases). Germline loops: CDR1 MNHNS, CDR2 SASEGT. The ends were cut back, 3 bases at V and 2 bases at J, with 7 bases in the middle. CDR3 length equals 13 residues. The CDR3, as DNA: TGTGCCAGCAGTGACAGGGTCAACACTGAAGCTTTCTTT. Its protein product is CASSDRVNTEAFF.

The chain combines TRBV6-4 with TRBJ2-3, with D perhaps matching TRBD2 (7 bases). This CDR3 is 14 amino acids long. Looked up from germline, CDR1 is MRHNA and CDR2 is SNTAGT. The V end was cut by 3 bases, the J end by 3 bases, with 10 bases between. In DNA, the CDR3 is TGTGCCAGCAGTGAAGGGGGGGCGACAGATACGCAGTATTTT. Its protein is CASSEGGATDTQYF.

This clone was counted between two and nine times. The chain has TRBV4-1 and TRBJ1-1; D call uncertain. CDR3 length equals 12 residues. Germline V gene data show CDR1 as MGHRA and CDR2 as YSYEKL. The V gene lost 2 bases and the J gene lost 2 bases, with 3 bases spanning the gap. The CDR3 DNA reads TGCGCCAGCAGCCAAATAAACACTGAAGCTTTCTTT. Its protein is CASSQINTEAFF.

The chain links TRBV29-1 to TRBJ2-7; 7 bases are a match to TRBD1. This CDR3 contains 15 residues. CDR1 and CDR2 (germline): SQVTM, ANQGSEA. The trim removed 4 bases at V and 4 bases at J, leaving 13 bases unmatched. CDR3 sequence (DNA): TGCAGCGTTGCGGACTCCGGGACAGCTACTTACGAGCAGTACTTC. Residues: CSVADSGTATYEQYF.